Shown below are 20 T cell receptor beta chains from a single sample sequenced in a study of T cell responses to AZD1222 COVID-19 vaccine. Here immunoSEQ multiplex PCR was the method, and the copy in TCRdb shows in-frame clones only, minus some. The profile shows fewer than 85,000 clones, approximately 90% of them singletons. The starting material was peripheral blood, obtained 28 days after the second AZD1222 dose. The receptors were sampled from an adult who received the AZD1222 COVID-19 vaccine.

This rearrangement joins TRBV2 to TRBJ1-2; D is unresolved. The CDR3 has 13 residues. V lost 4 bases to trimming and J lost 4 bases, with 10 bases between them. CDR1 SNHLY and CDR2 FYNNEI come from the germline V gene. CDR3 region: CASSGPTTYGYTF. The CDR3 DNA follows: TGTGCCAGCAGTGGACCTACCACCTATGGCTACACCTTC.

In its sample, this clone was seen a few times. The gene calls are TRBV2 and TRBJ1-1; D gene ambiguous. Germline CDR1 SNHLY, CDR2 FYNNEI. V was shortened by 4 bases and J by 7 bases, with 10 bases between the two germline ends. CDR3 length: 12 residues. CDR3: CASSVRGFEAFF. The CDR3 nucleotides read TGTGCCAGCAGTGTTCGGGGTTTTGAAGCTTTCTTT.

CDR3 DNA sequence: TGTGCCACCAGCAGAGAGTCCTGGACCCAGTACTTC. This gives the protein CATSRESWTQYF. The rearrangement links TRBV15 to TRBJ2-5; D remains unclear. V was trimmed by 0 bases and J by 7 bases, leaving 6 bases between them. The CDR3 spans 12 residues. Germline CDR1 reads LNHNV; CDR2 reads YYDKDF (reference sequence).

This clone showed up just once. The chain carries TRBV7-9 and TRBJ1-2; D is uncertain. Germline CDR1 reads SEHNR; CDR2 reads FQNEAQ (reference sequence). CDR3 length: 14 amino acids. V dropped 1 base and J dropped 4 bases, with 10 bases sitting between them. In nucleotides, the CDR3 is TGTGCCAGCAGCTTAGGTAGCTTGGGCTATGGCTACACCTTC. Translating it yields CASSLGSLGYGYTF.

The V call is TRBV4-1, the J call TRBJ2-7; 7 bases align to TRBD1. CDR3 length: 15 residues. V lost 2 bases, J lost 3 bases, and 7 bases stayed unmatched. The germline V gene has CDR1 MGHRA and CDR2 YSYEKL. The chain's CDR3 is CASSQSGTAIYEQYF. The CDR3 DNA reads TGCGCCAGCAGCCAATCGGGGACAGCAATCTACGAGCAGTACTTC.

The gene calls are TRBV27 and TRBJ1-5; D ambiguous. This CDR3 is 14 amino acids long. The V and J ends lost 3 bases and 5 bases respectively, with 11 bases between them. Germline V gene data show CDR1 as MNHEY and CDR2 as SMNVEV (reference sequence). This CDR3 is CASSFAGPHQPQHF. In DNA form, the CDR3 reads TGTGCCAGCAGTTTCGCAGGACCTCATCAGCCCCAGCATTTT.

The V and J genes are TRBV19 and TRBJ2-1, with 9 bases aligning to TRBD1. The CDR3 sequence is 14 residues long. CDR1 is LNHDA and CDR2 is SQIVND in the germline V gene (reference sequence). V lost 5 bases and J lost 1; bases outside the gene matches: 0. CDR3 in DNA: TGTGCCAGTAGTGACAGGGGGTCCTACAATGAGCAGTTCTTC. Amino acid sequence: CASSDRGSYNEQFF.

The V call is TRBV10-3, the J call TRBJ2-7; 8 nucleotides match TRBD1. The CDR3 has 15 residues. Germline CDR1 reads ENHRY; CDR2 reads SYGVKD. Unmatched junction bases numbered 8, after V lost 4 bases and J lost 3 bases. CDR3 protein: CAISVTGDPNYEQYF. The CDR3, as DNA: TGTGCCATCAGTGTGACAGGGGATCCCAACTACGAGCAGTACTTC.

The rearrangement uses TRBV28 and TRBJ1-4; 12 bases are a match to TRBD1. Per the germline V gene, CDR1 is MDHEN and CDR2 is SYDVKM. Trimming cost V 7 bases and J 8 bases; bases outside gene matches: 8. This CDR3 contains 15 residues. This CDR3 is CASTSGGQGAEKLFF. The DNA for the CDR3 is TGTGCCAGCACCTCAGGGGGACAGGGGGCGGAAAAACTGTTTTTT.

Here the CDR3 reads CAWSNGGALADQPQHF. In DNA, the CDR3 is TGTGCCTGGAGTAATGGCGGGGCCCTAGCCGATCAGCCCCAGCATTTT. The genes are TRBV30 and TRBJ1-5, with D possibly TRBD1 on 5 matching bases. The germline CDR1 and CDR2 sequences are GTSNPN and SVGIG (reference sequence). The V end was cut by 2 bases, the J end by 5 bases, with 19 bases between. The CDR3 is made up of 16 amino acids.

This chain uses TRBV14 with TRBJ2-5, with D possibly being TRBD1 or TRBD2 (7 bases each). V was trimmed by 2 bases and J by 5 bases, leaving 18 bases between them. The germline V gene has CDR1 SGHDN and CDR2 FVKESK. This CDR3 has 16 amino acids. DNA of the CDR3: TGTGCCAGCAGCCAATCTAGGGGAGGGGGCTCGGAGACCCAGTACTTC. Its protein is CASSQSRGGGSETQYF.

The chain has TRBV19 and TRBJ2-3; 7 bases are shared with TRBD2. Germline V gives CDR1 LNHDA, CDR2 SQIVND (reference sequence). The J segment lost 3 bases and the V segment lost 5 bases, leaving 11 bases of the junction unmatched. This CDR3 has 16 amino acids. CDR3 DNA sequence: TGTGCCAGTAGTGAACAACCGGGACTACAAACAGATACGCAGTATTTT. Its protein product is CASSEQPGLQTDTQYF.

V and J are TRBV2 and TRBJ1-5, with a possible D match to TRBD1 (5 bases). The germline V gene encodes CDR1 SNHLY and CDR2 FYNNEI. The CDR3 is 14 residues long. V was shortened by 6 bases and J by 4 bases, with 13 bases between the two germline ends. In nucleotides, the CDR3 is TGTGCCAGCAGGCTGGGACGGCTAAATCAGCCCCAGCATTTT. Translation: CASRLGRLNQPQHF.

This clone was picked up one time. This chain uses TRBV19 with TRBJ1-5; 7 positions agree with TRBD1. The trim removed 4 bases at V and 2 bases at J, leaving 5 bases unmatched. The CDR3 has 15 amino acids. In germline, CDR1 is LNHDA, CDR2 SQIVND (reference sequence). CDR3 in amino acids: CASSRAGQGNQPQHF. DNA for the CDR3: TGTGCCAGTAGTAGAGCTGGACAGGGCAATCAGCCCCAGCATTTT.

This chain connects TRBV5-1 to TRBJ2-5; 9 nucleotides line up with TRBD2. The CDR3 spans 16 residues. The trim removed 0 bases at V and 5 bases at J, leaving 8 bases unmatched. Germline V lookup: CDR1 SGHRS, CDR2 YFSETQ. CDR3 sequence (DNA): TGCGCCAGCAGCTTGGCAGGCGGGAGGGCCGGGGAGACCCAGTACTTC. This codes for CASSLAGGRAGETQYF.

V is TRBV3-1 (or the pseudogene TRBV3-2) and J is TRBJ1-1; D is uncertain. The CDR3 totals 12 residues. V was cut by 2 bases and J by 5 bases, with 6 bases left in between. Germline loops: CDR1 LGHDT, CDR2 YNNKEL (reference sequence). The CDR3 protein is CASSQISTEAFF. CDR3 bases: TGTGCCAGCAGCCAAATTTCGACTGAAGCTTTCTTT.

The chain couples TRBV9 to TRBJ1-3; 10 bases fit TRBD1. Germline lookup yields CDR1 SGDLS and CDR2 YYNGEE. V dropped 2 bases and J dropped 0; count of bases not matched to a gene: 5. The CDR3 has 17 residues. CDR3 sequence: CASSVGGQGSSGNTIYF. In DNA, the CDR3 is TGTGCCAGCAGCGTGGGGGGACAGGGGAGCTCTGGAAACACCATATATTTT.

The chain uses TRBV11-2 and TRBJ2-7; unclear D gene. This CDR3 comprises 19 residues. Trimming stripped 4 bases from V and 2 bases from J, with 27 bases between. Germline V gene data show CDR1 as SGHAT and CDR2 as FQNNGV. The CDR3 sequence: CASSSVVSPRPGRPYEQYF. CDR3 coding DNA: TGTGCCAGCAGCTCCGTTGTGTCTCCGAGGCCGGGCAGACCCTACGAGCAGTACTTC. Supplemented by reference TRBV11-2 and TRBJ2-7, the full variable domain reads EAGVAQSPRYKIIEKRQSVAFWCNPISGHATLYWYQQILGQGPKLLIQFQNNGVVDDSQLPKDRFSAERLKGVDSTLKIQPAKLEDSAVYLCASSSVVSPRPGRPYEQYFGPGTRLTVT.

This clone is a singleton in its sample. The CDR3 sequence: CASSSAYGTTTDTQYF. For the CDR3, the DNA is TGTGCCAGCAGTTCGGCTTACGGGACTACTACAGATACGCAGTATTTT. The chain links TRBV6-2 or TRBV6-3 to TRBJ2-3, with 7 bases aligning to TRBD2. This CDR3 spans 16 amino acids. The germline V gene has CDR1 MNHEY and CDR2 SVGEGT. Trimming removed 4 bases from V and 3 bases from J; junction bases left unmatched: 10.

This chain links TRBV15 with TRBJ2-6; TRBD2 is a possible D gene (5 bases). From germline, CDR1 is LNHNV and CDR2 YYDKDF (reference sequence). The CDR3 covers 17 residues. Trimming removed 8 bases at V and 1 base at J, with 18 bases between. DNA for the CDR3: TGTGCCACCGGGAGTGTGAGGGAATCATCTGGGGCCAACGTCCTGACTTTC. Its translation: CATGSVRESSGANVLTF.